The clone carrying this T cell receptor beta chain was picked up one time. Its antigen is not known. This sample stems from a study of T cell responses to AZD1222 COVID-19 vaccine. Germline V gives CDR1 MDHEN, CDR2 SYDVKM. The J segment lost 4 bases and the V segment lost 3 bases, leaving 8 bases of the junction unmatched. The CDR3 totals 16 residues. Findings of the study overall: Seropositivity was recorded at baseline in only 6 or 7 AZD1222 recipients. The span of vaccine-associated CD4 TCRs extended across spike, with dominance at 160-218 and 743-854. The donor group comprised mostly white British people and more females; the analysis possibly underestimated clonal diversity.

Repertoires were generated with immunoSEQ multiplex PCR, while TCRdb's copy carries only in-frame clones and drops some. The sample includes some 150,000 clones, just over 90% of them seen just once. The sequence was obtained from an adult in good health. Here the sequenced sample was peripheral blood, taken on day 0 of MenACWY control vaccination. The V call is TRBV28, the J call TRBJ2-7, with 11 bases fitting TRBD1. CDR3: CASSFPRTGGKYEQYF. The CDR3, as DNA: TGTGCCAGCAGTTTCCCCAGGACAGGGGGCAAATACGAGCAGTACTTC.